This T cell receptor (beta chain) was found in a study of cytomegalovirus exposure and HLA in healthy donors. Study-level results: Apart from CMV serostatus, no immune exposure information was available.

This CDR3 contains 16 residues. J lost 7 bases, V lost 6 bases, and 12 bases had no gene match. The germline CDR1 and CDR2 sequences are LNHDA and SQIVND (reference sequence). As for this clone: Its antigen is not identified.

PCR used 60 Vbeta primers and 13 Jbeta primers. Sequencing used immunoSEQ multiplex PCR; TCRdb keeps in-frame clones, though not all of them. The sample shows approximately 160,000 clones, around four fifths of them seen only once. This clonotype was obtained from a man aged 50-59 years in good health and CMV-seropositive. This chain joins TRBV19 and TRBJ2-1; 10 bases agree with TRBD1. The sample consisted of PBMCs. The CDR3 loop is CASSYLPGQGKNEQFF. The CDR3 bases are TGTGCCAGTAGCTACCTCCCGGGACAGGGGAAGAATGAGCAGTTCTTC.